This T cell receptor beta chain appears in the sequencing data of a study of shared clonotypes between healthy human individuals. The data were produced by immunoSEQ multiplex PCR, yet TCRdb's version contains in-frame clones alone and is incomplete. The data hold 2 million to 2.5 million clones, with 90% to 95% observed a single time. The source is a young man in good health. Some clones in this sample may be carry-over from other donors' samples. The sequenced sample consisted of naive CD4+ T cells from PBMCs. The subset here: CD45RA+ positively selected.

CDR3 nucleotide sequence: TGTGCCAGCAGTTTATCGATAATACTAGCGGGAGTTTCAGATACGCAGTATTTT. Translating it yields CASSLSIILAGVSDTQYF. The chain uses TRBV27 and TRBJ2-3; the match to TRBD2 covers 11 bases. The CDR3 runs to 18 residues. CDR1 MNHEY and CDR2 SMNVEV come from the germline V gene (reference sequence). The V and J ends lost 0 bases and 4 bases, in that order; junction bases with no gene match: 9.